These T cell receptor beta chains were read from a single sample in a study of PD-1 blockade in classical Hodgkin lymphoma. Clones were sequenced by immunoSEQ multiplex PCR, and TCRdb holds only the in-frame ones, with some missing. The sample lists tens of thousands of clones, 78% occurring once. Sequencing used peripheral blood mononuclear cells (PBMCs), obtained at baseline. The receptors derive from a human donor with classical Hodgkin lymphoma. Both conserved end residues are part of each CDR3. A D gene is named only where the DNA matches it firmly. Clone size, where shown, is once, few, many, or a class for clones that have expanded.

clone_size: -; d_call: -; v_call: TRBV19; j_call: TRBJ1-5; cdr3_aa: CASSHGSNQPQHF; cdr3_nt: TGTGCCAGCTCTCATGGCAGCAATCAGCCCCAGCATTTT
clone_size: once; d_call: -; v_call: TRBV6-6; j_call: TRBJ1-4; cdr3_aa: CASTASPGGKLFF; cdr3_nt: TGTGCCAGCACCGCATCCCCCGGTGGAAAACTGTTTTTT
clone_size: -; d_call: TRBD1; v_call: TRBV7-9; j_call: TRBJ2-1; cdr3_aa: CASSPTGGPYNEQFF; cdr3_nt: TGTGCCAGCAGCCCGACAGGGGGCCCCTACAATGAGCAGTTCTTC
clone_size: once; d_call: -; v_call: TRBV7-6; j_call: TRBJ1-1; cdr3_aa: CASSLGRDGEAFF; cdr3_nt: TGTGCCAGCAGCTTAGGCAGGGATGGTGAAGCTTTCTTT
clone_size: -; d_call: -; v_call: TRBV6-1; j_call: TRBJ1-1; cdr3_aa: CASSELGLGSEAFF; cdr3_nt: TGTGCCAGCAGTGAATTGGGGCTCGGATCTGAAGCTTTCTTT
clone_size: -; d_call: -; v_call: TRBV2; j_call: TRBJ2-7; cdr3_aa: CASKEGYEQYF; cdr3_nt: TGTGCCAGCAAGGAGGGGTACGAGCAGTACTTC
clone_size: -; d_call: -; v_call: TRBV7-8; j_call: TRBJ1-2; cdr3_aa: CASSDGGYGYTF; cdr3_nt: TGTGCCAGCAGCGACGGGGGTTATGGCTACACCTTC
clone_size: -; d_call: TRBD2; v_call: TRBV9; j_call: TRBJ2-5; cdr3_aa: CASSVGIGGAEETQYF; cdr3_nt: TGTGCCAGCAGCGTAGGGATCGGGGGGGCCGAAGAGACCCAGTACTTC
clone_size: -; d_call: -; v_call: TRBV2; j_call: TRBJ2-1; cdr3_aa: CASSGSGVSYNEQFF; cdr3_nt: TGTGCCAGCAGTGGTAGCGGCGTCTCCTACAATGAGCAGTTCTTC
clone_size: few; d_call: TRBD1; v_call: TRBV6-1; j_call: TRBJ1-1; cdr3_aa: CASSEGPGQATEAFF; cdr3_nt: TGTGCCAGCAGTGAGGGTCCCGGACAGGCCACTGAAGCTTTCTTT
clone_size: -; d_call: -; v_call: TRBV27; j_call: TRBJ2-3; cdr3_aa: CASSLIGVLDTQYF; cdr3_nt: TGTGCCAGCAGTTTAATAGGGGTTTTAGATACGCAGTATTTT
clone_size: -; d_call: -; v_call: TRBV27; j_call: TRBJ1-4; cdr3_aa: CASSPPRGLGGDEKLFF; cdr3_nt: TGTGCCAGCAGTCCCCCCCGAGGTTTAGGGGGGGATGAAAAACTGTTTTTT
clone_size: -; d_call: TRBD1; v_call: TRBV5-4; j_call: TRBJ2-1; cdr3_aa: CASSCGQGSYNEQFF; cdr3_nt: TGTGCCAGCAGCTGTGGACAGGGGTCTTACAATGAGCAGTTCTTC
clone_size: -; d_call: -; v_call: TRBV4-3; j_call: TRBJ1-2; cdr3_aa: CASSQPSQGGRNGYTF; cdr3_nt: TGCGCCAGCAGCCAACCATCACAGGGAGGGAGGAATGGCTACACCTTC
clone_size: -; d_call: -; v_call: TRBV10-3; j_call: TRBJ2-3; cdr3_aa: CAISESGDGDTQYF; cdr3_nt: TGTGCCATCAGTGAGTCAGGGGACGGAGATACGCAGTATTTT
clone_size: few; d_call: -; v_call: TRBV4-2; j_call: TRBJ2-5; cdr3_aa: CASSQDGEIETQYF; cdr3_nt: TGTGCCAGCAGCCAAGATGGGGAGATCGAGACCCAGTACTTC
clone_size: -; d_call: -; v_call: TRBV4-1; j_call: TRBJ1-1; cdr3_aa: CASSQGVITEAFF; cdr3_nt: TGCGCCAGCAGCCAAGGGGTGATCACTGAAGCTTTCTTT
clone_size: once; d_call: -; v_call: TRBV27; j_call: TRBJ2-7; cdr3_aa: CASSLSKGGGQYF; cdr3_nt: TGTGCCAGCAGTTTATCCAAAGGAGGGGGGCAGTACTTC
clone_size: once; d_call: -; v_call: TRBV7-8; j_call: TRBJ2-7; cdr3_aa: CASSLVSSYEQYF; cdr3_nt: TGTGCCAGCAGTCTGGTAAGCTCCTACGAGCAGTACTTC
clone_size: few; d_call: TRBD1; v_call: TRBV29-1; j_call: TRBJ2-1; cdr3_aa: CSVVSSTGGLVNEQFF; cdr3_nt: TGCAGCGTTGTTTCCTCGACAGGGGGGTTAGTCAATGAGCAGTTCTTC
clone_size: -; d_call: -; v_call: TRBV6-1; j_call: TRBJ2-7; cdr3_aa: CASSPAWEQYF; cdr3_nt: TGTGCCAGCAGTCCCGCCTGGGAGCAGTACTTC
clone_size: -; d_call: -; v_call: TRBV19; j_call: TRBJ1-6; cdr3_aa: CASSRDSRGGLWPNSPLHF; cdr3_nt: TGTGCCAGTAGTCGGGACTCCAGAGGGGGGTTGTGGCCAAATTCACCCCTCCACTTT
clone_size: -; d_call: -; v_call: TRBV5-8; j_call: TRBJ2-7; cdr3_aa: CASSPRGLSYEQYF; cdr3_nt: TGTGCCAGCAGCCCACGGGGGTTAAGCTACGAGCAGTACTTC
clone_size: -; d_call: -; v_call: TRBV6-6; j_call: TRBJ1-5; cdr3_aa: CASRYYSNQPQHF; cdr3_nt: TGTGCCAGCAGGTACTATAGCAATCAGCCCCAGCATTTT
clone_size: -; d_call: -; v_call: TRBV7-9; j_call: TRBJ2-2; cdr3_aa: CASSSTQTGTGELFF; cdr3_nt: TGTGCCAGCAGCTCTACCCAGACCGGGACCGGGGAGCTGTTTTTT
clone_size: -; d_call: TRBD2; v_call: TRBV7-6; j_call: TRBJ2-7; cdr3_aa: CASSLTGLAGYEQYF; cdr3_nt: TGTGCCAGCAGCTTAACGGGACTAGCGGGGTACGAGCAGTACTTC
clone_size: -; d_call: -; v_call: TRBV18; j_call: TRBJ1-3; cdr3_aa: CASSPQVQGNTIYF; cdr3_nt: TGTGCCAGCTCACCCCAGGTCCAGGGAAACACCATATATTTT
clone_size: -; d_call: TRBD1; v_call: TRBV4-1; j_call: TRBJ1-6; cdr3_aa: CASSQVTGGLSYNSPLHF; cdr3_nt: TGCGCCAGCAGCCAAGTCACAGGGGGCCTCTCGTATAATTCACCCCTCCACTTT
clone_size: once; d_call: -; v_call: TRBV1; j_call: TRBJ2-6; cdr3_aa: CTSRITCAQSRANVLTF; cdr3_nt: TGCACCAGCAGAATCACGTGTGCACAAAGTCGGGCCAACGTCCTGACTTTC
clone_size: -; d_call: -; v_call: TRBV7-8; j_call: TRBJ1-1; cdr3_aa: CASSLAGDTEAFF; cdr3_nt: TGTGCCAGCAGCTTAGCGGGGGACACTGAAGCTTTCTTT
clone_size: once; d_call: TRBD1; v_call: TRBV5-4; j_call: TRBJ2-4; cdr3_aa: CASSAGQVGVKFQYF; cdr3_nt: TGTGCCAGCAGCGCTGGACAGGTGGGGGTCAAGTTTCAGTACTTC
clone_size: -; d_call: -; v_call: TRBV6-5; j_call: TRBJ2-4; cdr3_aa: CASSYSAGVHIQYF; cdr3_nt: TGTGCCAGCAGTTACTCGGCAGGGGTTCACATTCAGTACTTC
clone_size: -; d_call: -; v_call: TRBV27; j_call: TRBJ2-7; cdr3_aa: CASGTAYEQYF; cdr3_nt: TGTGCCAGCGGGACGGCCTACGAGCAGTACTTC
clone_size: -; d_call: -; v_call: TRBV27; j_call: TRBJ2-7; cdr3_aa: CASSWGQRGYEQYF; cdr3_nt: TGTGCCAGCAGTTGGGGACAGCGGGGCTACGAGCAGTACTTC
clone_size: -; d_call: TRBD1; v_call: TRBV25-1; j_call: TRBJ1-6; cdr3_aa: CASSELQGSNSPLHF; cdr3_nt: TGTGCCAGCAGTGAACTACAGGGGTCTAATTCACCCCTCCACTTT
clone_size: -; d_call: -; v_call: TRBV5-5; j_call: TRBJ2-7; cdr3_aa: CASTAGPSSYEQYF; cdr3_nt: TGTGCCAGCACCGCAGGGCCAAGCTCCTACGAGCAGTACTTC